This T cell receptor (beta chain) was documented in a study of blood T cell repertoires in COVID-19. Trimming left V 3 bases short and J 6 bases short, with 8 bases between. CDR3 length: 12 residues. Germline V gene data show CDR1 as LNHDA and CDR2 as SQIVND (reference sequence). Allocation to cohorts depended on clinical history reported by the participants. As originally analysed: For nucleated cells, counts were estimated from reference gene primer amplification. The repertoire was sequenced with immunoSEQ multiplex PCR; TCRdb's copy has only in-frame clones and lacks some. D and trimming were read from the DNA, whereas the V and J calls and clone size are those reported in that table. This table has about 190,000 clones, 85% to 90% appearing once. To note about this clone: This CDR3 is also generated by other DNA sequences in the sample.

Sequenced: PBMCs or T cells enriched from blood (not recorded which). This chain links TRBV19 with TRBJ1-2; D not resolved. The origin of this receptor is a woman aged 40 to 50 in a cohort exposed to, infected with or recovered from COVID-19 (not recorded which). The CDR3 spells CASSIGSNGYTF. The CDR3, as DNA: TGTGCCAGTAGTATCGGGAGCAATGGCTACACCTTC.